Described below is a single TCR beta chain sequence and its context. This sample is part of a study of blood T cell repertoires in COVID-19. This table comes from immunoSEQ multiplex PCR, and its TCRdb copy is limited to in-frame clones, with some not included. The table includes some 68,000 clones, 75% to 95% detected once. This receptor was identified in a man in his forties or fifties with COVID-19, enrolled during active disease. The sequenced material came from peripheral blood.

CDR3 bases: TGTGCCAGCAGCTTGGGGGCAGGGGGCGCCGGCACTGAAGCTTTCTTT. It specifies CASSLGAGGAGTEAFF. The chain uses TRBV5-6 and TRBJ1-1; 8 bases match TRBD1. Trimming at V came to 0 bases and at J to 4 bases, leaving 8 bases not matched to a gene. There are 16 residues in the CDR3. Germline values: CDR1 SGHDT, CDR2 YYEEEE.